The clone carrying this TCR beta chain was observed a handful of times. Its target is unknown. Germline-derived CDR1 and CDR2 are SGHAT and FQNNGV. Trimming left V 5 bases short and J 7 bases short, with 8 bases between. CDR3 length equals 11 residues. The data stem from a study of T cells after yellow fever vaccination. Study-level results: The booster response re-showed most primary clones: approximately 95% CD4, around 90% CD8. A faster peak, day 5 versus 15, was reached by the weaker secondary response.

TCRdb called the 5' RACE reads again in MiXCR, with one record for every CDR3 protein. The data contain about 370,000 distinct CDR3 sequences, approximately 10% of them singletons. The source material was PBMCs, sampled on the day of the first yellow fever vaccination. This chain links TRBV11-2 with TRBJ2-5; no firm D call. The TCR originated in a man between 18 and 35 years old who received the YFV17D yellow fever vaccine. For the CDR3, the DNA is TGTGCCAGCAGCACAGTGGGGACCCAGTACTTC. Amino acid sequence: CASSTVGTQYF.